The present T cell receptor beta chain was sequenced within a study of cytomegalovirus exposure and HLA in healthy donors. Study details: Among the approximately 410 genotyped donors, around 81% were placed in the Caucasian-associated ancestry cluster. Points from the study as a whole: There were a few CMV-associated chains whose specificity for CMV antigens was confirmed in vitro. Previous analysis showed most TCR beta V segments were productive about 90% or about 30% of the time. Association with HLA alleles at 0.05 false discovery rate was found for 15,000 or so TCR beta sequences in a later analysis.

PCR primers comprised 60 Vbeta and 13 Jbeta primers. Sequenced by immunoSEQ multiplex PCR; TCRdb stores in-frame clones only, minus some. The sample contains about 190,000 clones, 65% to 75% of which appear only once. This clone turned up a few times. What it binds is unknown. In germline, CDR1 is LNHDA, CDR2 SQIVND (reference sequence). CDR3 length: 14 residues. J lost 6 bases, V lost 7 bases, and 6 bases had no gene match. The sequencing sample was made of PBMCs. This chain joins TRBV19 and TRBJ1-2; 12 positions agree with TRBD1. The sequence derives from a man aged 25-45 years in good health and CMV-seropositive. DNA for the CDR3: TGTGCCAGTAATCCGGGACAGGGGGCGCATGGCTACACCTTC. Protein product: CASNPGQGAHGYTF.